The subject of this entry is one T cell receptor beta chain. What antigen it recognizes has not been identified. The input lacks base qualities; no much larger clone sits a single base away. The data stem from a study of T cell changes during pregnancy in multiple sclerosis (dated by TCRdb to 2018 to 2020). Background for the entire study: The study looked at changes in the T cell repertoire across pregnancy in women with multiple sclerosis.

As encoded in the germline V gene, CDR1 is SNHLY while CDR2 is FYNNEI. Measured from the cysteine to the phenylalanine, the CDR3 is 14 residues long. Solely the CDR3 DNA is kept, with 42 bases framed from the first base. Deletion took 5 bases off V and 4 bases off J, with a span of 14 bases between the germline ends. Library creation used the immunoSEQ multiplex PCR assay. TCRdb took this table from immuneACCESS and kept in-frame rearrangements with V and J called. Such tables lack part of the clones; where checked against another copy, unresolved V genes explain under half of the gap, and the rest is unexplained. The sample profile shows 100,000 to 140,000 clones; 92% of them were found once. The biggest ten clones account for roughly 0.82% of the sample.

The sequence links TRBV2 to TRBJ1-2; confidence is insufficient to name the D gene. This clonotype was obtained from a female donor in good health, enrolled as a control in a pregnancy study. The specimen comprised peripheral blood, sampled in the third trimester of pregnancy. The DNA sequence is TGTGCCAGCAGTCGCGAAAAACAGTTCTATGGCTACACCTTC. Translated, this gives CASSREKQFYGYTF.